Shown below are 26 T cell receptor beta chains from a single sample sequenced in a study of Ad26.COV2.S vaccination and SARS-CoV-2 variants. Treatment: 19 received Ad26.COV2.S at low or high dose, single or two shots; roughly 5 received placebo; per-sample allocation not given. Sampling took place 63 days after the first vaccine or placebo injection. TCRdb's copy holds only in-frame clones and misses some; the assay was immunoSEQ multiplex PCR. The sample lists under 300,000 clones; approximately 88% were seen once. The sequenced sample was peripheral blood, obtained in a trial of Ad26.COV2.S vaccine versus placebo. Source of these receptors: a person between 18 and 65 years old who received the Ad26.COV2.S COVID-19 vaccine or a placebo.

The chain employs TRBV2 and TRBJ2-5, with D tentatively TRBD2 (6 bases). The CDR3 is made up of 13 amino acids. Germline CDR1 SNHLY, CDR2 FYNNEI. V was shortened by 6 bases and J by 8 bases, with 16 bases between the two germline ends. This CDR3 reads CASRGGFLGTQYF. CDR3 nucleotide sequence: TGTGCCAGCAGGGGGGGATTTCTAGGAACCCAGTACTTC.

The gene calls are TRBV19 and TRBJ1-5; 8 positions agree with TRBD1. CDR3 length: 19 residues. Germline V gene lookup returns CDR1 LNHDA and CDR2 SQIVND (reference sequence). V trimming: 4 bases; J trimming: 6 bases; junction bases outside the gene matches: 20. The CDR3 DNA sequence: TGTGCCAGTAGTACAAGCGGAGGACAGGGCAATTTCGTTAGTCAGCCCCAGCATTTT. Translating gives CASSTSGGQGNFVSQPQHF.

The chain links TRBV27 to TRBJ2-1; D gene uncertain. Deletions cut 3 bases from V and 0 bases from J, with 12 bases between. Germline V CDR1 and CDR2: MNHEY, SMNVEV (reference sequence). The CDR3 runs to 16 residues. The CDR3 region has the DNA TGTGCCAGCAGTTTGATAGCTTTTAACTCCTACAATGAGCAGTTCTTC. Translated, it gives CASSLIAFNSYNEQFF.

The chain carries TRBV5-6 and TRBJ1-1; no firm D call. The V end was cut by 4 bases, the J end by 1 base, with 14 bases between. Germline CDR1 is SGHDT and CDR2 is YYEEEE. CDR3 size: 15 residues. CDR3 region: CASSHRGSRNTEAFF. For the CDR3, the DNA is TGTGCCAGCAGCCACCGCGGGAGCAGGAACACTGAAGCTTTCTTT.

The rearrangement links TRBV4-3 to TRBJ2-7, with 8 bases matching TRBD1. The CDR3 consists of 15 residues. Germline values: CDR1 LGHNA, CDR2 YSLEER. V was clipped by 4 bases and J by 3 bases; unmatched bases: 8. CDR3 region: CASSRVRDRNYEQYF. The CDR3, as DNA: TGCGCCAGCAGCCGAGTCCGGGACAGGAACTACGAGCAGTACTTC.

The V call is TRBV6-5, the J call TRBJ2-2; possible D gene TRBD2, 5 bases. Germline V CDR1 and CDR2: MNHEY, SVGAGI. The CDR3 length is 14 residues. The germline V and J ends were trimmed by 6 bases and 4 bases, with 12 bases remaining between them. For the CDR3, the DNA is TGTGCCAGCAGCCCCCGCGGGTCCACCGGGGAGCTGTTTTTT. Protein sequence: CASSPRGSTGELFF.

The genes are TRBV5-1 and TRBJ1-1; possibly TRBD1 for D (6 bases). V lost 0 bases to trimming and J lost 5 bases, with 14 bases between them. This CDR3 comprises 15 residues. The germline V gene encodes CDR1 SGHRS and CDR2 YFSETQ. The CDR3 spells CASSLGRPGVTEAFF. In nucleotides, the CDR3 is TGCGCCAGCAGCTTGGGAAGACCAGGGGTTACTGAAGCTTTCTTT.

The V and J genes are TRBV6-2 or TRBV6-3 and TRBJ1-4, with a possible D match to TRBD1 (5 bases). CDR1 MNHEY and CDR2 SVGEGT come from the germline V gene. Trimming took off 5 bases at V and 1 base at J, with 14 bases between the two ends. CDR3 length: 16 amino acids. CDR3 sequence: CASSSLRDGTNEKLFF. CDR3 DNA: TGTGCCAGCAGTAGCCTCCGGGACGGAACTAATGAAAAACTGTTTTTT.

This chain joins TRBV6-2 or TRBV6-3 and TRBJ1-6, with 9 bases lining up with TRBD1. Unmatched junction bases numbered 5, after V lost 4 bases and J lost 7 bases. CDR3 length equals 15 residues. In germline, CDR1 is MNHEY, CDR2 SVGEGT. CDR3 protein: CASSFLQGANSPLHF. CDR3 bases: TGTGCCAGCAGTTTCCTACAGGGGGCCAATTCACCCCTCCACTTT.

The chain recombines TRBV15 with TRBJ2-7, with D maybe TRBD1 (6 bases). The CDR3 covers 15 residues. Germline-derived CDR1 and CDR2 are LNHNV and YYDKDF (reference sequence). The V and J ends lost 1 base and 3 bases respectively, with 13 bases between them. CDR3 amino acids: CATSRVSGESYEQYF. Here the CDR3 DNA reads TGTGCCACCAGCAGAGTTTCAGGGGAAAGCTACGAGCAGTACTTC.

V usage is TRBV7-2 and J usage is TRBJ1-4, with a possible D match to TRBD1 (6 bases). Germline CDR1 SGHTA, CDR2 FQGNSA. This CDR3 region has 15 residues. V lost 2 bases to trimming and J lost 6 bases, with 13 bases between them. The CDR3 loop reads CASSLSGQGHEKLFF. DNA for the CDR3: TGTGCCAGCAGCTTAAGTGGGCAGGGGCATGAAAAACTGTTTTTT.

The genes are TRBV7-2 and TRBJ2-3; 14 bases fit TRBD2. Germline V CDR1 and CDR2: SGHTA, FQGNSA. With V trimmed by 5 bases and J by 2 bases, 9 bases remained unmatched. The length of the CDR3 is 18 residues. The CDR3 DNA sequence: TGTGCCAGCAGCCTTTACCGGACTAGCGGGGGGACCACAGATACGCAGTATTTT. Amino acid sequence: CASSLYRTSGGTTDTQYF.

J is TRBJ2-7 and V is TRBV13; 12 bases map to TRBD1. Trimming took 5 bases from V and 5 from J; bases not matched to a gene: 7. CDR3 length: 15 residues. Germline CDR1 is PRHDT and CDR2 is FYEKMQ (reference sequence). This CDR3 is CASSQVGTGGDEQYV. The DNA for the CDR3 is TGTGCCAGCAGCCAAGTTGGGACAGGGGGCGACGAGCAGTACGTC.

The table lists this clone with a count of one. V and J are TRBV9 and TRBJ2-6; the D is unclear. Trimming took 0 bases from V and 0 from J, leaving 7 bases between them. The CDR3 consists of 16 residues. Per the germline V gene, CDR1 is SGDLS and CDR2 is YYNGEE. The CDR3, as DNA: TGTGCCAGCAGCGTAGGGCACCACTCTGGGGCCAACGTCCTGACTTTC. Protein product: CASSVGHHSGANVLTF.

The chain's CDR3 is CASSPLAGANTEAFF. The DNA for the CDR3 is TGCGCCAGCAGCCCCTTGGCAGGTGCCAACACTGAAGCTTTCTTT. The chain recombines TRBV5-1 with TRBJ1-1; no definite D call. CDR3 length equals 15 residues. CDR1 and CDR2 (germline): SGHRS, YFSETQ. Trimming cost V 4 bases and J 2 bases, with 15 bases left between them.

The J gene is TRBJ2-7, the V gene TRBV6-5; 11 nucleotides match TRBD1. This CDR3 has 14 residues. V lost 8 bases and J lost 2; bases outside the gene matches: 5. Per germline, CDR1 MNHEY and CDR2 SVGAGI. The DNA of the CDR3 is TGTGCCAGCGAAGGGACAGGGGGTACCTACGAGCAGTACGTC. Translation: CASEGTGGTYEQYV.

The chain recombines TRBV19 with TRBJ1-1, with D perhaps matching TRBD1 (5 bases). Germline CDR1 is LNHDA and CDR2 is SQIVND (reference sequence). V was shortened by 5 bases and J by 4 bases, with 11 bases between the two germline ends. The CDR3 runs to 13 residues. The DNA of the CDR3 is TGTGCCAGTAGTCGACAGATTGGCACTGAAGCTTTCTTT. Its translation: CASSRQIGTEAFF. The full variable domain, completed using reference TRBV19 and TRBJ1-1, is DGGITQSPKYLFRKEGQNVTLSCEQNLNHDAMYWYRQDPGQGLRLIYYSQIVNDFQKGDIAEGYSVSREKKESFPLTVTSAQKNPTAFYLCASSRQIGTEAFFGQGTRLTVV.

This clone was seen a few times. This sequence joins TRBV27 and TRBJ2-1; 7 bases map to TRBD1. Germline trimming cut 4 bases from V and 0 bases from J; bases unmatched to any gene: 6. Germline V gene sequence: CDR1 MNHEY, CDR2 SMNVEV (reference sequence). This CDR3 contains 16 residues. The CDR3 DNA sequence: TGTGCCAGCAGTTCGACAGGGTGGGTCTCCTACAATGAGCAGTTCTTC. Protein product: CASSSTGWVSYNEQFF.

The chain employs TRBV5-6 and TRBJ1-5; TRBD1 matches at 9 bases. The V gene end was trimmed by 1 base and the J gene end by 7 bases; junction bases not matched to a gene: 9. This CDR3 is built from 16 residues. The germline V gene encodes CDR1 SGHDT and CDR2 YYEEEE. Here the CDR3 reads CASSLFETGGGQPQHF. The CDR3 DNA reads TGTGCCAGCAGCTTGTTTGAGACAGGGGGAGGACAGCCCCAGCATTTT.

This chain joins TRBV15 and TRBJ2-5; 10 bases match TRBD2. Looked up from germline, CDR1 is LNHNV and CDR2 is YYDKDF (reference sequence). There are 17 residues in the CDR3. V lost 3 bases, J lost 5 bases, and 12 bases stayed unmatched. CDR3 sequence reads: CATSRSPAGGPGETQYF. The CDR3 DNA is TGTGCCACCAGCAGGAGTCCAGCGGGAGGGCCGGGGGAGACCCAGTACTTC.

The gene calls are TRBV29-1 and TRBJ2-3; 11 bases fit TRBD2. Germline values: CDR1 SQVTM, CDR2 ANQGSEA. There are 15 residues in the CDR3. The junction had 5 bases not matched to a gene; V was cut back by 6 bases and J by 0 bases. The CDR3 region has the DNA TGCAGCGTAGGGACTAGCGGTACTAGCACAGATACGCAGTATTTT. Translated: CSVGTSGTSTDTQYF.

This chain joins TRBV21-1 and TRBJ2-7. TRBV21-1 is reported as a pseudogene. The CDR3 sequence is 14 residues long. The CDR3 here is CASSKKRIAYEQYV. In DNA, the CDR3 is TGTGCCAGCAGCAAAAAAAGGATCGCTTACGAGCAGTACGTC.

The CDR3 region is CASSYSLTATRTEAFF. DNA of the CDR3: TGTGCCAGCAGTTACTCGCTCACGGCCACACGGACTGAAGCTTTCTTT. The V call is TRBV6-5, the J call TRBJ1-1, with unresolved D. There are 16 residues in the CDR3. CDR1 and CDR2 (germline): MNHEY, SVGAGI. With 0 bases removed from V and 5 bases from J, the gap between germline ends came to 16 bases.

The DNA of the CDR3 is TGTGCCAGCAGTTACACGAATAATCAGCCCCAGCATTTT. Its translation is CASSYTNNQPQHF. The V call is TRBV6-5, the J call TRBJ1-5; no clear D gene. The CDR3 is 13 amino acids. V lost 2 bases, J lost 4 bases, and 6 bases lay in between. CDR1 and CDR2 (germline): MNHEY, SVGAGI.

The rearrangement links TRBV4-3 to TRBJ2-5; a weak D match, TRBD1 (6 bases). The CDR3 is made up of 16 amino acids. Trimming took off 0 bases at V and 5 bases at J, with 16 bases between the two ends. Germline loops: CDR1 LGHNA, CDR2 YSLEER. The chain's CDR3 is CASSQDRGSRGETQYF. CDR3 in DNA: TGCGCCAGCAGCCAAGATCGTGGGTCTAGGGGGGAGACCCAGTACTTC.

This clone has a handful of counts. The chain carries TRBV6-5 and TRBJ2-1, with TRBD1 identical over 7 bases. Germline CDR1 and CDR2: MNHEY and SVGAGI. The CDR3 loop spans 15 amino acids. V lost 6 bases and J lost 2; bases outside the gene matches: 7. DNA of the CDR3: TGTGCCAGCAGCAGGGGGTGGGTTGCCTACAATGAGCAGTTCTTC. Translating it yields CASSRGWVAYNEQFF.